This record concerns one T cell receptor beta chain sequence. Its target is unknown. The PCR contained 60 Vbeta and 13 Jbeta primers. The assay was immunoSEQ multiplex PCR, and TCRdb's table has in-frame clones only and misses some. The sample holds 200,000 or so clones; about 83% are singletons and the top ten take 6%. This sample is part of a study of cytomegalovirus exposure and HLA in healthy donors. These donors counted as nominally healthy when sampled, but unrecorded immune exposures were likely. Findings and caveats of the study: The listing of roughly 160 TCR beta chains classed them as cytomegalovirus-associated. Other equally common chains were less clonally expanded than HLA-associated TCR beta chains, a later analysis showed. In a later analysis, around 18,000 TCR beta sequences were associated with HLA alleles at 0.05 false discovery rate.

This CDR3 contains 15 residues. Trimming cost V 5 bases and J 3 bases, with 17 bases left between them. Germline V gives CDR1 SGHRS, CDR2 YFSETQ. This chain joins TRBV5-1 and TRBJ1-2, with a possible D match to TRBD1 (6 bases). Input material: PBMCs. The sequence came from a young woman in good health and CMV-seropositive. This CDR3 is CASSPGTTGDYGYTF. DNA of the CDR3: TGCGCCAGCAGTCCCGGGACAACGGGCGACTATGGCTACACCTTC.